This T cell receptor (beta chain) emerged from a study of blood T cell repertoires in COVID-19. V shed 4 bases and J 7 bases; nucleotides not matched to a gene: 4. The CDR3 consists of 12 residues. Germline CDR1 and CDR2: SEHNR and FQNEAQ (reference sequence). Assay: immunoSEQ multiplex PCR; the TCRdb copy retains only in-frame clones and omits some. The table records around 150,000 clones, approximately 80% of them present only once. Sample: peripheral blood. This receptor was taken from a woman older than 75 with acute or convalescent COVID-19. The V and J genes are TRBV7-9 and TRBJ2-7; 7 positions agree with TRBD1. CDR3 nucleotide sequence: TGTGCCAGCAGCTATCAGGGGGAAGAGCAGTACTTC. Translating gives CASSYQGEEQYF.